This T cell receptor beta chain was found in a study of blood T cell repertoires in COVID-19. Clones were read by immunoSEQ multiplex PCR, and TCRdb kept only the in-frame ones, dropping some. The profile shows 300,000 to 350,000 clones, approximately 90% of them singletons. The CDR3 extends over 15 amino acids. Trimming cost V 2 bases and J 0 bases; bases outside gene matches: 1. Germline CDR1 ENHRY, CDR2 SYGVKD. This receptor was taken from a woman aged 30 to 39 with COVID-19, enrolled during active disease. Sequenced material: peripheral blood. This chain links TRBV10-3 with TRBJ1-2; 9 bases line up with TRBD1. The CDR3 sequence: CAISERDRANYGYTF. The CDR3 DNA sequence: TGTGCCATCAGTGAGAGGGACAGGGCTAACTATGGCTACACCTTC.